These 22 T cell receptor beta chains share one sample of origin, sequenced in a study of T-cell reconstitution after alpha-beta-depleted transplantation in children. As it was prepared, the TCRbeta library received unique molecular identifiers. TCRdb processed the PCR reads anew with MiXCR; each CDR3 protein has one entry. The profile shows fewer than 130,000 distinct CDR3 sequences, 10% of them singletons. The material was PBMCs from the stem cell graft donor, obtained from the stem cell graft. These receptors originate from a human donor who donated a stem cell graft to a child with acute lymphoblastic leukemia.

The V and J genes are TRBV28 and TRBJ2-1; 12 bases line up with TRBD2. CDR1 MDHEN and CDR2 SYDVKM come from the germline V gene. The CDR3 consists of 15 residues. The J segment lost 10 bases and the V segment lost 10 bases, leaving 14 bases of the junction unmatched. The CDR3 nucleotides read TGTGCCATGGGCTTTACTAGCGGGGGGCGGGAGGAGCAGTTCTTC. Translating it yields CAMGFTSGGREEQFF. Supplemented by reference TRBV28 and TRBJ2-1, the full variable domain reads DVKVTQSSRYLVKRTGEKVFLECVQDMDHENMFWYRQDPGLGLRLIYFSYDVKMKEKGDIPEGYSVSREKKERFSLILESASTNQTSMYLCAMGFTSGGREEQFFGPGTRLTVL.

This clonotype was detected many times. Here the CDR3 reads CASSLEDRGREQYF. The CDR3 DNA sequence: TGTGCCAGCAGCTTAGAGGACAGGGGGCGCGAGCAGTACTTC. The chain carries TRBV7-9 and TRBJ2-7, with 11 bases identical to TRBD1. Looked up from germline, CDR1 is SEHNR and CDR2 is FQNEAQ (reference sequence). V shed 1 base and J 6 bases; nucleotides not matched to a gene: 2. This CDR3 is 14 amino acids long.

Many counts were recorded for this clonotype. The chain uses TRBV5-1 and TRBJ2-2; 12 bases are a match to TRBD2. The CDR3 loop spans 18 amino acids. The germline gives CDR1 SGHRS, CDR2 YFSETQ. After removal of 3 bases from V and 4 bases from J, the junction contained 10 bases not matched to a gene. The CDR3: CASSSGASGRASTGELFF. In nucleotides, the CDR3 is TGCGCCAGCAGCTCGGGAGCTAGCGGGAGGGCGAGCACCGGGGAGCTGTTTTTT.

There are many counts of this clonotype. This chain connects TRBV12-3 or TRBV12-4 to TRBJ2-7; TRBD2 matches 8 bases. V shed 3 bases, J shed 0 bases, and the junction held 4 bases outside the gene matches. The CDR3 runs 15 residues. CDR3 DNA sequence: TGTGCCAGCAGTTTTGAGCGGGGGACCTCCTACGAGCAGTACTTC. As protein: CASSFERGTSYEQYF.

This clonotype has at least ten counts. Compared with germline, one end of the junction differs, possibly owing to a read error. The rearrangement joins TRBV7-7 to TRBJ2-3; 7 positions match TRBD1. Germline V gene lookup returns CDR1 SSHAT and CDR2 FNYEAQ (reference sequence). This CDR3 spans 18 amino acids. Here the CDR3 DNA reads TGTGCTAGCAGCTTACGCGGACAGGCCACACCTAGCACAGATACGCAGTATTTT. Encoded protein: CASSLRGQATPSTDTQYF.

A word on this clonotype: It may be a read error: a sequence one base away is much more abundant. It is likely a read error, because the conserved phenylalanine at the end of the CDR3 is missing. The genes are TRBV3-1 and TRBJ2-7; 8 bases fit TRBD2. This CDR3 has 18 amino acids. The V gene end was trimmed by 1 base and the J gene end by 3 bases; junction bases not matched to a gene: 14. The V gene's germline CDR1 is LGHDT and CDR2 YNNKEL (reference sequence). The CDR3: CASSQAPPGASGFYEQYS. Written as DNA, the CDR3 is TGTGCCAGCAGCCAAGCGCCCCCTGGGGCTAGCGGGTTCTACGAGCAGTACTCC.

This clonotype was seen at least ten times. V gene TRBV5-5 combines with J gene TRBJ2-7; TRBD1 matches 7 bases. The CDR3 has 17 residues. V dropped 4 bases and J dropped 1; count of bases not matched to a gene: 14. Germline V gene sequence: CDR1 SGHKS, CDR2 YYEKEE (reference sequence). CDR3 loop: CASSPAPLRQGSYEQYF. CDR3 bases: TGTGCCAGCAGCCCCGCCCCGCTTCGACAGGGATCCTACGAGCAGTACTTC.

This clonotype has ten or more counts. The rearrangement joins TRBV25-1 to TRBJ2-5; 8 nucleotides match TRBD1. The junction had 6 bases not matched to a gene; V was cut back by 4 bases and J by 2 bases. The CDR3 consists of 15 residues. Germline V gene sequence: CDR1 MGHDK, CDR2 SYGVNS. The CDR3 DNA sequence: TGTGCCAGCAGTGGACATGGGACAGGTCAAGAGACCCAGTACTTC. This encodes CASSGHGTGQETQYF.

This clonotype was recorded at least ten times. This chain links TRBV5-1 with TRBJ2-3; perhaps D is TRBD1 or TRBD2 (5 bases each). In germline, CDR1 is SGHRS, CDR2 YFSETQ. Trimming left V 4 bases short and J 2 bases short, with 17 bases between. The CDR3 spans 16 residues. Here the CDR3 DNA reads TGCGCCAGCAGCCCACGGGGCCTCCTTCCCACAGATACGCAGTATTTT. Its translation: CASSPRGLLPTDTQYF. The full variable domain, its missing parts supplied by reference TRBV5-1 and TRBJ2-3, is KAGVTQTPRYLIKTRGQQVTLSCSPISGHRSVSWYQQTPGQGLQFLFEYFSETQRNKGNFPGRFSGRQFSNSRSEMNVSTLELGDSALYLCASSPRGLLPTDTQYFGPGTRLTVL.

This clonotype came up many times. The chain uses TRBV19 and TRBJ2-1; the match to TRBD1 covers 8 bases. Trimming took 6 bases from V and 1 from J; bases not matched to a gene: 5. This CDR3 is 15 amino acids long. Germline-derived CDR1 and CDR2 are LNHDA and SQIVND (reference sequence). CDR3 protein: CASRNRGISYNEQFF. The CDR3 DNA reads as TGTGCCAGTAGAAACAGGGGGATATCCTACAATGAGCAGTTCTTC.

This clonotype came up a few times. The chain uses TRBV19 and TRBJ2-7, with TRBD2 matching over 12 bases. V dropped 4 bases and J dropped 3; count of bases not matched to a gene: 7. CDR3 length: 16 residues. Germline V gene sequence: CDR1 LNHDA, CDR2 SQIVND (reference sequence). CDR3 nucleotide sequence: TGTGCCAGTAGTACCCGGACTAGCGGGACGTACTACGAGCAGTACTTC. This sequence encodes CASSTRTSGTYYEQYF.

At least ten counts were recorded for this clonotype. The chain carries TRBV7-2 and TRBJ2-1; TRBD2 agrees at 14 bases. Germline CDR1 is SGHTA and CDR2 is FQGNSA. This CDR3 contains 15 residues. V trimming: 5 bases; J trimming: 7 bases; junction bases outside the gene matches: 4. CDR3 protein: CASSPRTSGRNEQFF. CDR3 bases: TGTGCCAGCAGCCCGCGGACTAGCGGGAGGAATGAGCAGTTCTTC.

This clonotype was observed at least ten times. The V and J genes are TRBV5-1 and TRBJ1-3; no firm D call. The CDR3 has 15 residues. The V end lost 2 bases, the J end lost 4 bases, and 13 bases lay between the germline ends. Per germline, CDR1 SGHRS and CDR2 YFSETQ. CDR3 sequence: CASSLSGRGGNTIYF. The DNA of the CDR3 is TGCGCCAGCAGCTTATCAGGCCGAGGGGGAAACACCATATATTTT.

This clonotype appeared many times. V usage is TRBV10-3 and J usage is TRBJ1-4, with a possible D match to TRBD1 (5 bases). Germline assignment: CDR1 ENHRY and CDR2 SYGVKD. The CDR3 totals 14 residues. Trimming left V 0 bases short and J 8 bases short, with 10 bases between. Here the CDR3 reads CAISESNGGEKLFF. The CDR3 nucleotides read TGTGCCATCAGTGAGTCCAACGGGGGGGAAAAACTGTTTTTT.

This clonotype occurred many times. V is TRBV5-5 and J is TRBJ2-1; unclear D gene. The V gene lost 2 bases and the J gene lost 6 bases, with 3 bases spanning the gap. The germline V gene encodes CDR1 SGHKS and CDR2 YYEKEE (reference sequence). The CDR3 has 11 amino acids. Here the CDR3 reads CASSFINEQFF. The DNA of the CDR3 is TGTGCCAGCAGCTTTATCAATGAGCAGTTCTTC. The variable domain in full, with the rest retrieved from reference TRBV5-5 and TRBJ2-1, is DAGVTQSPTHLIKTRGQQVTLRCSPISGHKSVSWYQQVLGQGPQFIFQYYEKEERGRGNFPDRFSARQFPNYSSELNVNALLLGDSALYLCASSFINEQFFGPGTRLTVL.

This clonotype was seen ten or more times. The chain has TRBV11-2 and TRBJ2-1; TRBD1 matches at 7 bases. The ends lost 1 base at V and 1 base at J; junction bases unmatched: 19. The CDR3 covers 21 residues. Germline CDR1 and CDR2: SGHAT and FQNNGV. CDR3 in amino acids: CASSLGLGGRGRDGSYNEQFF. In DNA, the CDR3 is TGTGCCAGCAGCTTAGGTCTAGGGGGCAGGGGCCGGGACGGATCCTACAATGAGCAGTTCTTC.

At least ten counts were recorded for this clonotype. The chain has TRBV29-1 and TRBJ2-3, with D perhaps matching TRBD1 (6 bases). Trimming cost V 7 bases and J 2 bases, with 13 bases left between them. The CDR3 has 13 residues. Germline assignment: CDR1 SQVTM and CDR2 ANQGSEA. CDR3 sequence (DNA): TGCAGCGGGACAGCTGTGTACACAGATACGCAGTATTTT. Protein sequence: CSGTAVYTDTQYF.

This clonotype was counted at least ten times. The chain uses TRBV20-1 and TRBJ2-5, with no clear D. Trimming shortened V by 0 bases and J by 5 bases, and 13 bases separated the two germline ends. The CDR3 covers 14 residues. The germline gives CDR1 DFQATT, CDR2 SNEGSKA (reference sequence). CDR3 DNA sequence: TGCAGTGCTAGAGAGAATTGGGGTGGGGAGACCCAGTACTTC. This gives the protein CSARENWGGETQYF.

The sample holds many counts of this clonotype. The chain is built from TRBV5-1 and TRBJ2-1; D unclear. In germline, CDR1 is SGHRS, CDR2 YFSETQ. CDR3 size: 15 residues. V lost 0 bases to trimming and J lost 2 bases, with 9 bases between them. CDR3 in DNA: TGCGCCAGCAGCTTGGAGGGCAGTCCCTACAATGAGCAGTTCTTC. Protein: CASSLEGSPYNEQFF.

This clonotype was seen ten or more times. The rearrangement links TRBV18 to TRBJ2-1; 9 nucleotides match TRBD1. Germline V gene sequence: CDR1 KGHSH, CDR2 LQKENI. CDR3 length: 20 amino acids. Germline trimming cut 5 bases from V and 5 bases from J; bases unmatched to any gene: 22. The CDR3 region has the DNA TGTGCCAGCTCAGCGCCCGTCGAGACAGGACAGGGGTTACCGGACAATGAGCAGTTCTTC. Its translation is CASSAPVETGQGLPDNEQFF.

This clonotype was recorded at least ten times. The chain recombines TRBV29-1 with TRBJ1-2; the D is unclear. The germline V gene has CDR1 SQVTM and CDR2 ANQGSEA. Trimming removed 4 bases from V and 6 bases from J, with 15 bases in between. The CDR3 runs to 13 residues. Here the CDR3 reads CSVVRRANDGYTF. The CDR3 DNA follows: TGCAGCGTTGTTAGGAGGGCCAATGATGGCTACACCTTC.

This clonotype appeared many times. The chain combines TRBV20-1 with TRBJ1-4; D is uncertain. Trimming left V 6 bases short and J 8 bases short, with 10 bases between. Germline values: CDR1 DFQATT, CDR2 SNEGSKA (reference sequence). The CDR3 has 11 residues. In nucleotides, the CDR3 is TGCAGTGCCTCCAGTGGGGAAAAACTGTTTTTT. Residues: CSASSGEKLFF.